Listed below are T cell receptor beta chains from one sample, sequenced in a study of beta chain features in type 1 diabetes. TCRdb keeps only in-frame clones here, not all; method: immunoSEQ multiplex PCR. The data hold under 500,000 clones, with around 28% observed a single time. Specimen: naive CD4+ T cells from blood. The receptors come from a man younger than 35 in good health. CDR3s include the opening cysteine and the closing phenylalanine or tryptophan. Fields, in order: D gene, J gene, V gene, clone size, CDR3 protein, CDR3 DNA. The D gene is left open where the match is weak. Some rows have no size entry. The others give once, few or many, or a class for an expanded clone.

TRBD1 TRBJ2-7 TRBV5-6 once CASSPDRARAYEQYF TGTGCCAGCAGCCCGGACAGGGCCAGGGCCTACGAGCAGTACTTC
- TRBJ2-7 TRBV7-6 - CASSQTNTYEQYF TGTGCCAGCAGCCAAACAAATACCTACGAGCAGTACTTC
TRBD1 TRBJ1-3 TRBV30 - CASGQKNTIYF TGTGCCTCGGGACAGAAAAACACCATATATTTT
TRBD1 TRBJ2-5 TRBV19 - CASSFRDRAQETQYF TGTGCCAGTAGCTTCCGGGACAGGGCCCAAGAGACCCAGTACTTC
- TRBJ1-1 TRBV30 - CAWSKDSEAFF TGTGCCTGGAGCAAGGATTCTGAAGCTTTCTTT
- TRBJ2-1 TRBV13 few CASSLGSSGPHNEQFF TGTGCCAGCAGCTTAGGGTCCAGCGGGCCCCACAATGAGCAGTTCTTC
- TRBJ2-2 TRBV19 - CASSIGTPNTGELFF TGTGCCAGTAGTATAGGGACACCGAACACCGGGGAGCTGTTTTTT
- TRBJ2-2 TRBV12-5 few CASGLHMNTGELFF TGTGCTAGTGGTTTACACATGAACACCGGGGAGCTGTTTTTT
- TRBJ2-1 TRBV5-1 - CASSGTVSSYNEQFF TGCGCCAGCAGCGGAACAGTCAGCTCCTACAATGAGCAGTTCTTC
- TRBJ2-3 TRBV6-5 few CASREGASTDTQYF TGTGCCAGCCGGGAGGGGGCTAGCACAGATACGCAGTATTTT
- TRBJ2-5 TRBV2 few CASSWTEETQYF TGTGCCAGCAGTTGGACGGAAGAGACCCAGTACTTC
- TRBJ2-1 TRBV4-2 - CASSQAGTNSYNEQFF TGTGCCAGCAGCCAAGCTGGGACGAACTCCTACAATGAGCAGTTCTTC
- TRBJ2-7 TRBV10-3 few CAIQTPLEGHYEQYF TGTGCCATCCAAACCCCCCTGGAGGGGCACTACGAGCAGTACTTC
- TRBJ2-7 TRBV7-2 - CASSLAGAGWDEQYF TGTGCCAGCAGCTTAGCGGGGGCGGGATGGGACGAGCAGTACTTC
TRBD1 TRBJ1-1 TRBV12-5 few CASGSQGHTEAFF TGTGCTAGTGGTTCACAGGGGCACACTGAAGCTTTCTTT
- TRBJ2-7 TRBV29-1 few CSVGLGPPPYEQYF TGCAGCGTCGGGTTGGGGCCCCCCCCATACGAGCAGTACTTC
- TRBJ2-2 TRBV14 - CASSPPGRNTGELFF TGTGCCAGCAGCCCCCCGGGCAGGAACACCGGGGAGCTGTTTTTT
TRBD1 TRBJ2-5 TRBV5-5 - CASSFGQVQETQYF TGTGCCAGCAGCTTTGGACAGGTCCAAGAGACCCAGTACTTC